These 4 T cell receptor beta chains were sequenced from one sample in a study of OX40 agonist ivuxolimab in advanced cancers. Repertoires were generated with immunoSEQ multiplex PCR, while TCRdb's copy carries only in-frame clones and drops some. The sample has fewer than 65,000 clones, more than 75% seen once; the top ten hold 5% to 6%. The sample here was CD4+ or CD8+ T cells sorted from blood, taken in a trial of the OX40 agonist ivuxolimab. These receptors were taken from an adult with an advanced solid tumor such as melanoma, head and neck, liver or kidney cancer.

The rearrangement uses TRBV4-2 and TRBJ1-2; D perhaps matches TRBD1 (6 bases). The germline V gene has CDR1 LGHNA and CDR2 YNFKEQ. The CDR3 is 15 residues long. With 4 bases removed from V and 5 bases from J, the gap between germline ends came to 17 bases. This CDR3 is CASSPQAQGLYGYTF. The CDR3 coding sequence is TGTGCCAGCAGCCCTCAGGCACAGGGCCTTTATGGCTACACCTTC.

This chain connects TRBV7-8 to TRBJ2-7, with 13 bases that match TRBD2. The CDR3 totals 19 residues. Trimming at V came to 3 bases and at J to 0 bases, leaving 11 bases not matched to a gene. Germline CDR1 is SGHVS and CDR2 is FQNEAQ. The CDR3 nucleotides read TGTGCCAGCAGCTTGACCCTCCGTACTAGCGGGGGGGACTCCTACGAGCAGTACTTC. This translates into CASSLTLRTSGGDSYEQYF.

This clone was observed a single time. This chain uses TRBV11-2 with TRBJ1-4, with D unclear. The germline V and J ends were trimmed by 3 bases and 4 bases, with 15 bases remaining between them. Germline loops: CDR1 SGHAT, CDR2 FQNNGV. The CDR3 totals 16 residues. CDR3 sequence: CASSFGPSRNNEKLFF. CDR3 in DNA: TGTGCCAGCAGCTTTGGGCCATCACGAAATAATGAAAAACTGTTTTTT.

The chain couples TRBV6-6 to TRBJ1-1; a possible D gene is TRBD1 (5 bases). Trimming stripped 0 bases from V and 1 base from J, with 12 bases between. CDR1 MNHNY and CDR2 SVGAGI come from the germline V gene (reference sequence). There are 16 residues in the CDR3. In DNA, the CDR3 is TGTGCCAGCAGTTACTCATGGGGCGGCCCGAACACTGAAGCTTTCTTT. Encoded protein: CASSYSWGGPNTEAFF.